These 32 T cell receptor beta chains were sequenced from one sample in a study of blood T cell repertoires in COVID-19. Sequenced by immunoSEQ multiplex PCR; TCRdb stores in-frame clones only, minus some. The sample lists about 89,000 clones, about 80% occurring once. Sequencing was done on a sample of peripheral blood. The receptors come from a man between 65 and 85 years old with acute or convalescent COVID-19.

The genes are TRBV6-5 and TRBJ1-5; D possibly corresponds to TRBD1 (5 bases). Trimming shortened V by 6 bases and J by 0 bases, and 12 bases separated the two germline ends. Looked up from germline, CDR1 is MNHEY and CDR2 is SVGAGI. The CDR3 is 15 residues long. CDR3 sequence: CASRGRSHSNQPQHF. CDR3 nucleotide sequence: TGTGCCAGCAGGGGGCGATCCCATAGCAATCAGCCCCAGCATTTT.

The genes are TRBV5-5 and TRBJ1-6, with 11 bases that match TRBD1. Losses at the gene ends were 3 bases for V and 9 bases for J; bases not matched to a gene: 2. Germline values: CDR1 SGHKS, CDR2 YYEKEE (reference sequence). The CDR3 is made up of 14 amino acids. For the CDR3, the DNA is TGTGCCAGCAGCTCCGGACAGGGGGCTTCACCCCTCCACTTT. Protein: CASSSGQGASPLHF.

This chain connects TRBV19 to TRBJ2-3; the D gene is possibly TRBD1 (5 bases). The CDR3 totals 14 residues. Trimming took off 4 bases at V and 5 bases at J, with 13 bases between the two ends. The germline V gene has CDR1 LNHDA and CDR2 SQIVND (reference sequence). The CDR3 region has the DNA TGTGCCAGTAGTACGACCGGGCAGGGAGATACGCAGTATTTT. Encoded protein: CASSTTGQGDTQYF.

The chain carries TRBV27 and TRBJ2-1; 11 bases map to TRBD2. The CDR3 runs to 15 residues. In germline, CDR1 is MNHEY, CDR2 SMNVEV (reference sequence). Trimming removed 3 bases from V and 9 bases from J; junction bases left unmatched: 7. The CDR3: CASSLWTSGSGEQFF. In DNA, the CDR3 is TGTGCCAGCAGTTTGTGGACTAGCGGGTCTGGTGAGCAGTTCTTC.

The genes are TRBV7-3 and TRBJ2-7; D ambiguous. This CDR3 has 15 amino acids. CDR1 is SGHTA, CDR2 FQGTGA, per germline. The V gene lost 1 base and the J gene lost 4 bases, with 14 bases spanning the gap. CDR3 residues: CASSLRPGAQYEQYF. The CDR3, as DNA: TGTGCCAGCAGCTTAAGGCCCGGAGCCCAATACGAGCAGTACTTC.

Here the CDR3 reads CASTPSRQGAYGYTF. CDR3 in DNA: TGTGCCAGCACCCCAAGCAGACAGGGGGCCTATGGCTACACCTTC. The chain combines TRBV27 with TRBJ1-2; TRBD1 matches at 10 bases. Looked up from germline, CDR1 is MNHEY and CDR2 is SMNVEV (reference sequence). V lost 7 bases and J lost 4; bases outside the gene matches: 9. This CDR3 has 15 residues.

The chain joins TRBV28 to TRBJ2-5; D possibly corresponds to TRBD2 (6 bases). CDR1 and CDR2 from the germline V gene are MDHEN and SYDVKM. The CDR3 extends over 16 amino acids. V shed 5 bases and J shed 6 bases, with 22 bases lying between them. The DNA of the CDR3 is TGTGCCAGCAGTCACAACCTGGCGGGGAGTTGGAAGACCCAGTACTTC. Translation: CASSHNLAGSWKTQYF.

The chain recombines TRBV2 with TRBJ2-7; 10 bases match TRBD2. Losses at the gene ends were 8 bases for V and 3 bases for J; bases not matched to a gene: 7. Germline values: CDR1 SNHLY, CDR2 FYNNEI. CDR3 size: 14 residues. The CDR3 bases are TGTGCCAGCCTGGAGCGGGAGGGCCTCTACGAGCAGTACTTC. It yields the protein CASLEREGLYEQYF.

The V call is TRBV5-5, the J call TRBJ2-7; the match to TRBD1 covers 10 bases. CDR1 and CDR2 (germline): SGHKS, YYEKEE (reference sequence). Germline trimming cut 4 bases from V and 2 bases from J; bases unmatched to any gene: 3. This CDR3 has 14 residues. The DNA of the CDR3 is TGTGCCAGCAGCCGGGACAGGGGAGCCTACGAGCAGTACTTC. Translating gives CASSRDRGAYEQYF.

The chain is built from TRBV15 and TRBJ1-2, with 7 bases aligning to TRBD1. The J segment lost 1 base and the V segment lost 1 base, leaving 3 bases of the junction unmatched. Per the germline V gene, CDR1 is LNHNV and CDR2 is YYDKDF (reference sequence). CDR3 length: 15 residues. The CDR3 region is CATSRGQGFNYGYTF. CDR3 bases: TGTGCCACCAGCAGAGGACAGGGATTTAACTATGGCTACACCTTC.

CDR3 sequence: CASSLIAGEFNEQFF. In DNA form, the CDR3 reads TGCGCCAGCAGCCTAATAGCGGGAGAGTTCAATGAGCAGTTCTTC. This chain connects TRBV23-1 to TRBJ2-1; 9 bases are shared with TRBD2. TRBV23-1 carries the ORF label, with uncertain function. With V trimmed by 6 bases and J by 6 bases, 9 bases remained unmatched. The CDR3 runs 15 residues.

This chain links TRBV9 with TRBJ1-1, with no clear D. This CDR3 spans 13 amino acids. Looked up from germline, CDR1 is SGDLS and CDR2 is YYNGEE. The V and J ends lost 3 bases and 7 bases respectively, with 13 bases between them. The CDR3 DNA reads TGTGCCAGCAGCGGGACTCGAGACCTTGAAGCTTTCTTT. Protein: CASSGTRDLEAFF.

V usage is TRBV10-3 and J usage is TRBJ2-6, with D perhaps matching TRBD1 (6 bases). The CDR3 covers 18 residues. Germline V gives CDR1 ENHRY, CDR2 SYGVKD. V was pared by 7 bases and J by 0 bases, with 19 bases between. CDR3 amino acids: CAIKDTGLPPSGANVLTF. Here the CDR3 DNA reads TGTGCCATCAAAGACACAGGGTTACCCCCCTCTGGGGCCAACGTCCTGACTTTC.

The genes are TRBV5-1 and TRBJ1-5; 7 bases fit TRBD1. In germline, CDR1 is SGHRS, CDR2 YFSETQ. The CDR3 has 15 residues. Trimming took 2 bases from V and 3 from J; bases not matched to a gene: 5. The CDR3 DNA sequence: TGCGCCAGCAGCTTAACAGGGGACATCAATCAGCCCCAGCATTTT. This encodes CASSLTGDINQPQHF. Full variable domain (remainder filled in from reference TRBV5-1 and TRBJ1-5): KAGVTQTPRYLIKTRGQQVTLSCSPISGHRSVSWYQQTPGQGLQFLFEYFSETQRNKGNFPGRFSGRQFSNSRSEMNVSTLELGDSALYLCASSLTGDINQPQHFGDGTRLSIL.

This clone occurred many times. This rearrangement joins TRBV24-1 to TRBJ2-2; tentative D call: TRBD2 (7 bases). CDR1 is KGHDR and CDR2 is SFDVKD in the germline V gene. V was shortened by 7 bases and J by 3 bases, with 11 bases between the two germline ends. The CDR3 has 14 amino acids. This CDR3 is CATRTGRDTGELFF. CDR3 nucleotide sequence: TGTGCCACCAGAACAGGGAGGGACACCGGGGAGCTGTTTTTT.

A single count supports this clone. This specimen includes other DNA sequences encoding the same CDR3. The V and J genes are TRBV11-3 and TRBJ2-7; no clear D. V was trimmed by 2 bases and J by 0 bases, leaving 8 bases between them. Germline V lookup: CDR1 SGHNT, CDR2 YENEEA. The CDR3 is made up of 14 amino acids. The CDR3 loop reads CASSLRGDSYEQYF. The CDR3 region has the DNA TGTGCCAGCAGCTTACGCGGCGACTCCTACGAGCAGTACTTC.

This clone was seen more than once but under ten times. The chain combines TRBV12-2 with TRBJ1-3; TRBD1 was called by the table and not checked on the DNA. TRBV12-2 is designated a pseudogene. The CDR3 loop spans 19 amino acids. The CDR3 protein is CASRLAGQGILPVTYTIYF. The CDR3 coding sequence is TGTGCAAGTCGCTTGGCGGGACAGGGTATCCTCCCGGTGACTTACACCATATATTTT.

This chain links TRBV30 with TRBJ2-3, with TRBD2 matching over 7 bases. CDR3 length equals 15 residues. Looked up from germline, CDR1 is GTSNPN and CDR2 is SVGIG (reference sequence). V shed 1 base, J shed 10 bases, and the junction held 14 bases outside the gene matches. The CDR3 protein is CAWSDGRTARFSQYF. The CDR3 coding sequence is TGTGCCTGGAGTGACGGGAGGACTGCCCGCTTCTCGCAGTATTTT.

This chain's CDR3 is CASSSSRAGTANTGELFF. CDR3 DNA sequence: TGTGCCAGCTCATCAAGTCGGGCTGGGACAGCGAACACCGGGGAGCTGTTTTTT. The V and J genes are TRBV18 and TRBJ2-2; TRBD1 aligns across 7 bases. Germline V gives CDR1 KGHSH, CDR2 LQKENI. The junction had 12 bases not matched to a gene; V was cut back by 5 bases and J by 0 bases. CDR3 length equals 18 residues. Combining the CDR3 with reference TRBV18 and TRBJ2-2 gives the whole variable domain NAGVMQNPRHLVRRRGQEARLRCSPMKGHSHVYWYRQLPEEGLKFMVYLQKENIIDESGMPKERFSAEFPKEGPSILRIQQVVRGDSAAYFCASSSSRAGTANTGELFFGEGSRLTVL.

This clone appeared once. The V call is TRBV27, the J call TRBJ2-7; perhaps TRBD1 as D (5 bases). The V end lost 4 bases, the J end lost 6 bases, and 13 bases lay between the germline ends. The CDR3 spans 13 residues. CDR1 is MNHEY, CDR2 SMNVEV, per germline (reference sequence). For the CDR3, the DNA is TGTGCCAGCAGTTCCGCCTCAGGGATCGAGCAGTACTTC. It is translated as CASSSASGIEQYF.

The V and J genes are TRBV30 and TRBJ1-1; TRBD1 might be the D (6 bases). V lost 5 bases, J lost 1 base, and 8 bases lay in between. CDR3 length: 12 residues. Germline loops: CDR1 GTSNPN, CDR2 SVGIG (reference sequence). The CDR3 DNA follows: TGTGCCTGGGGACAGTCGAACACTGAAGCTTTCTTT. Translating gives CAWGQSNTEAFF.

The rearrangement links TRBV7-9 to TRBJ1-1, with D perhaps TRBD1 (5 bases). The CDR3 totals 13 residues. V dropped 4 bases and J dropped 1 base, with 7 bases sitting between them. Germline lookup yields CDR1 SEHNR and CDR2 FQNEAQ (reference sequence). CDR3 nucleotide sequence: TGTGCCAGCAGCTGGGGCAAGAACACTGAAGCTTTCTTT. This codes for CASSWGKNTEAFF.

The chain links TRBV24-1 to TRBJ1-5; TRBD1 matches at 10 bases. The CDR3 runs to 15 residues. Germline CDR1 is KGHDR and CDR2 is SFDVKD. With 8 bases clipped from V and 4 bases from J, the junction kept 7 bases outside the gene matches. In DNA, the CDR3 is TGTGCCACCACTACGGGACAGGGGCATAATCAGCCCCAGCATTTT. Translated, it gives CATTTGQGHNQPQHF.

This chain uses TRBV5-1 with TRBJ1-2; maybe TRBD1 (6 bases). This CDR3 comprises 14 residues. Germline values: CDR1 SGHRS, CDR2 YFSETQ. V was shortened by 4 bases and J by 6 bases, with 16 bases between the two germline ends. As DNA, the CDR3 is TGCGCCAGCAGCCCTCTGACAGGTATTGATGGCTACACCTTC. It codes for CASSPLTGIDGYTF.

The rearrangement joins TRBV15 to TRBJ2-1, with D possibly matching TRBD2 (6 bases). V was trimmed by 6 bases and J by 6 bases, leaving 18 bases between them. This CDR3 is 15 amino acids long. The germline V gene has CDR1 LNHNV and CDR2 YYDKDF (reference sequence). For the CDR3, the DNA is TGTGCCACCAGAAGTCCAGCGGGCATTCTCAATGAGCAGTTCTTC. Amino acid sequence: CATRSPAGILNEQFF.

V gene TRBV5-8 combines with J gene TRBJ2-1; 7 bases agree with TRBD1. The CDR3 is made up of 15 amino acids. The trim removed 2 bases at V and 5 bases at J, leaving 7 bases unmatched. In germline, CDR1 is SGHTS, CDR2 YDEGEE. The CDR3 DNA sequence: TGTGCCAGCAGCTTACAGGGGCAACTCGACAATGAGCAGTTCTTC. Residues: CASSLQGQLDNEQFF.

The chain carries TRBV9 and TRBJ2-1, with TRBD2 matching 16 bases. CDR3 length equals 18 residues. V dropped 4 bases and J dropped 4; count of bases not matched to a gene: 8. Per germline, CDR1 SGDLS and CDR2 YYNGEE. CDR3 nucleotide sequence: TGTGCCAGCAGCCCCGGGACTAGCGGGGGGGCGGGATACAATGAGCAGTTCTTC. It translates to CASSPGTSGGAGYNEQFF.

This chain joins TRBV7-3 and TRBJ1-1; TRBD1 aligns across 8 bases. The CDR3 is 15 amino acids. V trimming: 5 bases; J trimming: 1 base; junction bases outside the gene matches: 6. CDR1 and CDR2 (germline): SGHTA, FQGTGA. CDR3 coding DNA: TGTGCCAGCAGCCTGCTTGGACAGGGGAACACTGAAGCTTTCTTT. Protein product: CASSLLGQGNTEAFF.

J is TRBJ1-2 and V is TRBV6-5; D unclear. CDR1 MNHEY and CDR2 SVGAGI come from the germline V gene. This CDR3 contains 12 residues. V lost 6 bases and J lost 7, with 12 bases in between. This CDR3 is CASRLGRSGYTF. As DNA, the CDR3 is TGTGCCAGCAGGTTAGGGAGAAGTGGCTACACCTTC.

V usage is TRBV28 and J usage is TRBJ2-6; a weak D match, TRBD1 (5 bases). Germline V lookup: CDR1 MDHEN, CDR2 SYDVKM. The CDR3 contains 15 residues. Deletions cut 5 bases from V and 4 bases from J, with 12 bases between. CDR3 loop: CASSTRVPGANVLTF. The CDR3 region has the DNA TGTGCCAGCAGTACCAGGGTCCCCGGGGCCAACGTCCTGACTTTC.

The chain joins TRBV27 to TRBJ1-1, with 9 positions matching TRBD1. The ends lost 4 bases at V and 4 bases at J; junction bases unmatched: 7. The length of the CDR3 is 15 residues. CDR1 MNHEY and CDR2 SMNVEV come from the germline V gene (reference sequence). The CDR3 DNA sequence: TGTGCCAGCAGTTATAAACAGGGGGCCGGCACTGAAGCTTTCTTT. Translation gives CASSYKQGAGTEAFF.

The rearrangement joins TRBV4-2 to TRBJ1-6; the match to TRBD1 covers 8 bases. This CDR3 region has 17 residues. CDR1 and CDR2 (germline): LGHNA, YNFKEQ. The V gene end was trimmed by 0 bases and the J gene end by 7 bases; junction bases not matched to a gene: 8. The CDR3 DNA reads TGTGCCAGCAGCCAAGAGGCGCAGGGGGCGGGAAATTCACCCCTCCACTTT. Translating it yields CASSQEAQGAGNSPLHF.